Below, 8 T cell receptor beta chains from the same sample are listed, as sequenced in a study of T cell responses to AZD1222 COVID-19 vaccine (dated by TCRdb to the early 2020s). The time point tag for this specimen amounts to: baseline before first vaccination. This specimen's treatment or condition label, interpreted: meningococcal conjugate vaccine given as trial control. Libraries were built with the immunoSEQ multiplex PCR assay. TCRdb provides this immuneACCESS table in a form limited to in-frame rearrangements. Some clones are lacking; in checked studies, under half of them reflect an unresolved V gene, and why the rest are absent is not known. This sample comprises over 100,000 clones, approximately 86% of them detected only once. About 13% of the sample comes from the top ten. The material was peripheral blood, obtained on day 0 of MenACWY control vaccination. These receptors all stem from an adult in good health.

The chain has TRBV14 and TRBJ1-3, with 8 bases matching TRBD1. The trim removed 0 bases at V and 8 bases at J, leaving 6 bases unmatched. CDR1 and CDR2 from the germline V gene are SGHDN and FVKESK. This CDR3 comprises 15 residues. CDR3 bases: TGTGCCAGCAGCCAAGACGGACAGGGAGTATACACCATATATTTT. Protein product: CASSQDGQGVYTIYF.

The rearrangement links TRBV2 to TRBJ2-7; the D is unclear. Germline V gene data show CDR1 as SNHLY and CDR2 as FYNNEI. The CDR3 is made up of 16 amino acids. The V end lost 5 bases, the J end lost 4 bases, and 21 bases lay between the germline ends. DNA of the CDR3: TGTGCCAGCAGTAAACTCCTTGGACGACCTGGTTACGAGCAGTACTTC. It specifies CASSKLLGRPGYEQYF. Full variable domain (rest looked up from reference TRBV2 and TRBJ2-7): EPEVTQTPSHQVTQMGQEVILRCVPISNHLYFYWYRQILGQKVEFLVSFYNNEISEKSEIFDDQFSVERPDGSNFTLKIRSTKLEDSAMYFCASSKLLGRPGYEQYFGPGTRLTVT.

The chain employs TRBV2 and TRBJ1-4; D possibly corresponds to TRBD1 (6 bases). This CDR3 is built from 13 residues. Trimming shortened V by 1 base and J by 16 bases, and 16 bases separated the two germline ends. The V gene's germline CDR1 is SNHLY and CDR2 FYNNEI. The CDR3 DNA sequence: TGTGCCAGCAGTGAAGGAACAGGGTTCAATCCGTTTTTT. Translated, it gives CASSEGTGFNPFF. The full variable domain, its missing parts supplied by reference TRBV2 and TRBJ1-4, is EPEVTQTPSHQVTQMGQEVILRCVPISNHLYFYWYRQILGQKVEFLVSFYNNEISEKSEIFDDQFSVERPDGSNFTLKIRSTKLEDSAMYFCASSEGTGFNPFFGSGTQLSVL.

This clone was observed a few times. V and J are TRBV11-1 and TRBJ1-1, with TRBD1 matching 7 bases. V trimming: 5 bases; J trimming: 8 bases; junction bases outside the gene matches: 11. The germline V gene has CDR1 SGHAT and CDR2 FQDESV (reference sequence). The CDR3 is 14 residues long. The CDR3 is CASSDLGTELEAFF. The CDR3 DNA follows: TGTGCCAGCAGCGACCTAGGGACAGAGCTCGAAGCTTTCTTT. The whole variable domain, remainder taken from reference TRBV11-1 and TRBJ1-1, is EAEVAQSPRYKITEKSQAVAFWCDPISGHATLYWYRQILGQGPELLVQFQDESVVDDSQLPKDRFSAERLKGVDSTLKIQPAELGDSAMYLCASSDLGTELEAFFGQGTRLTVV.

Here the CDR3 DNA reads TGTGCCAGCACGGCCTCCCGCGCCCCCGGGACCCAGTACTTC. Residues: CASTASRAPGTQYF. The rearrangement links TRBV28 to TRBJ2-5; D ambiguous. V lost 7 bases to trimming and J lost 7 bases, with 19 bases between them. Looked up from germline, CDR1 is MDHEN and CDR2 is SYDVKM. The CDR3 totals 14 residues.

This chain connects TRBV28 to TRBJ2-2; 7 bases are a match to TRBD1. V gave up 7 bases and J gave up 7 bases; unmatched junction bases: 9. Germline CDR1 and CDR2: MDHEN and SYDVKM. The CDR3 runs to 14 residues. CDR3 region: CASTSQGVDGELFF. The CDR3 nucleotides are TGTGCCAGCACCAGCCAGGGGGTGGACGGGGAGCTGTTTTTT.

Written as DNA, the CDR3 is TGTGCCAGCAGCGTCTCTGCCCCTCCTAGCACAGGGACGGCGAACACCGGGGAGCTGTTTTTT. Its translation: CASSVSAPPSTGTANTGELFF. The chain employs TRBV9 and TRBJ2-2; a weak D match, TRBD1 (6 bases). Germline assignment: CDR1 SGDLS and CDR2 YYNGEE. V was trimmed by 2 bases and J by 0 bases, leaving 26 bases between them. There are 21 residues in the CDR3.

The genes are TRBV27 and TRBJ2-7; D remains unclear. V lost 8 bases, J lost 0 bases, and 14 bases lay in between. CDR3 size: 14 residues. Germline V CDR1 and CDR2: MNHEY, SMNVEV (reference sequence). The CDR3 DNA is TGTGCCAGCTCCTCCCGGGCAGTCTCCTACGAGCAGTACTTC. Translated, it gives CASSSRAVSYEQYF.